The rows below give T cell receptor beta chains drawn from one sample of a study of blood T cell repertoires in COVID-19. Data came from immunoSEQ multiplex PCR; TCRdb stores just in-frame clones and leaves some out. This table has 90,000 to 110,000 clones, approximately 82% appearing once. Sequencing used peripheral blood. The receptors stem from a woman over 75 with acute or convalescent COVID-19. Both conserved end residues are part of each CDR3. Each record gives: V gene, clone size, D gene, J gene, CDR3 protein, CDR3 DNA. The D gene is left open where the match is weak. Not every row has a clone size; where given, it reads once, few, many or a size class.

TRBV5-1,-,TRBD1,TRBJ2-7,CASSSKTGGYEQYF,TGCGCCAGCAGCTCCAAGACAGGGGGCTACGAGCAGTACTTC
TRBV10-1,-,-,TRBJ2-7,CASSPGKDGAYEQYF,TGCGCCAGCAGCCCCGGCAAAGACGGGGCCTACGAGCAGTACTTC
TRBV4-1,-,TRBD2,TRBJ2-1,CASSQRRAGAYNEQFF,TGCGCCAGCAGCCAAAGAAGGGCGGGAGCCTACAATGAGCAGTTCTTC
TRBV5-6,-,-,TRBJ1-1,CASSLALGVPGETEAFF,TGTGCCAGCAGCTTGGCCTTAGGAGTCCCCGGAGAGACTGAAGCTTTCTTT
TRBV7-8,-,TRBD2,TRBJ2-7,CASSALAGASGVEQYF,TGTGCCAGCAGCGCCCTAGCGGGAGCGTCGGGAGTGGAGCAGTACTTC
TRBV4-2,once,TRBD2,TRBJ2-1,CASSHLGTSGSGAAYNEQFF,TGTGCCAGCAGCCACCTGGGGACTAGCGGCTCCGGAGCAGCATACAATGAGCAGTTCTTC
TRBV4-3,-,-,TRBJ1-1,CASSQVQDTEAFF,TGCGCCAGCAGCCAGGTACAGGACACTGAAGCTTTCTTT
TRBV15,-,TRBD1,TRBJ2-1,CATSRVTGTNEQFF,TGTGCCACCAGCAGAGTGACAGGGACCAATGAGCAGTTCTTC
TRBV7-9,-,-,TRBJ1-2,CASSPSGSHGYTF,TGTGCCAGCAGCCCGTCGGGTTCTCACGGCTACACCTTC
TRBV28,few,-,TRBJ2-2,CASSSRTRGTGELFF,TGTGCCAGCAGTTCGCGGACCCGGGGTACCGGGGAGCTGTTTTTT
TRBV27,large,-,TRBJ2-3,CASSSPGTSGTDTQYF,TGTGCCAGCAGTTCCCCTGGGACTTCGGGGACAGATACGCAGTATTTT
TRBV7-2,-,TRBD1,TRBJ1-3,CASSLGQGASSGNTIYF,TGTGCCAGCAGCTTGGGACAGGGGGCGAGCTCTGGAAACACCATATATTTT
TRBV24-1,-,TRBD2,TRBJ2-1,CATSGAGGSRTYNEQFF,TGTGCCACCAGTGGTGCGGGAGGAAGTAGAACCTACAATGAGCAGTTCTTC
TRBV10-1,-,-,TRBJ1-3,CASSEAGTGNTIYF,TGCGCCAGCAGTGAAGCGGGGACTGGAAACACCATATATTTT
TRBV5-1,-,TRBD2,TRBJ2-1,CASRSSGYEQFF,TGCGCCAGCAGGTCTAGCGGGTATGAGCAGTTCTTC
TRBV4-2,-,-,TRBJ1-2,CASSQNPTGDYGYTF,TGTGCCAGCAGCCAAAACCCGACAGGCGACTATGGCTACACCTTC
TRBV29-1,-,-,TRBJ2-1,CSVETGGYNEQFF,TGCAGCGTTGAGACCGGGGGATACAATGAGCAGTTCTTC
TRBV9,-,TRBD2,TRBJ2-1,CASSPTSAFRYNEQFF,TGTGCCAGCAGCCCGACTAGCGCATTTAGGTACAATGAGCAGTTCTTC
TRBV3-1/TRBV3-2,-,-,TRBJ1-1,CASSQLQANTEAFF,TGTGCCAGCAGCCAACTACAGGCGAACACTGAAGCTTTCTTT
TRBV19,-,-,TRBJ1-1,CASSSGSEAFF,TGTGCCAGTAGTTCGGGGAGTGAAGCTTTCTTT
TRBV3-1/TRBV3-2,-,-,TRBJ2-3,CASSLPQGTQYF,TGTGCCAGCAGCCTCCCACAGGGCACGCAGTATTTT
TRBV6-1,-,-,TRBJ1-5,CASSEFVGPSNQPQHF,TGTGCCAGCAGTGAATTTGTGGGGCCCAGCAATCAGCCCCAGCATTTT
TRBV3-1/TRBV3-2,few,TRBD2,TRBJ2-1,CASSPPGLAGRYEQFF,TGTGCCAGCAGCCCTCCGGGACTAGCGGGAAGGTATGAGCAGTTCTTC
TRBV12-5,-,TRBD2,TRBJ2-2,CASGTGTSGGGTGELFF,TGTGCTAGTGGCACCGGGACTAGCGGAGGGGGTACCGGGGAGCTGTTTTTT
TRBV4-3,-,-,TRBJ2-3,CASSQDGRQGSDTQYF,TGCGCCAGCAGCCAAGACGGGAGACAGGGATCAGATACGCAGTATTTT
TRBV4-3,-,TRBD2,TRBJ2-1,CASSQGGTSGHNEQFF,TGCGCCAGCAGCCAAGGTGGGACTAGCGGACACAATGAGCAGTTCTTC
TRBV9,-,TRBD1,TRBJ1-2,CASSVLTGGYGYTF,TGTGCCAGCAGCGTCCTAACAGGGGGCTACGGCTACACCTTC